This paragraph covers one T cell receptor beta chain sequence. This specimen belongs to a study of OX40 agonist ivuxolimab in advanced cancers. Overall study context: Patients took ivuxolimab, an agonistic anti-OX40 (CD134) antibody.

Libraries were prepared by immunoSEQ multiplex PCR; TCRdb keeps only in-frame clonotypes and omits some of them. The sample has some 50,000 clones, about nine tenths seen once. The CDR3 extends over 14 amino acids. Germline V gene sequence: CDR1 KGHSH, CDR2 LQKENI. V shed 6 bases, J shed 7 bases, and the junction held 8 bases outside the gene matches. V is TRBV18 and J is TRBJ1-5; the match to TRBD1 covers 8 bases. Sequenced material: CD4+ or CD8+ T cells sorted from blood, taken in a trial of the OX40 agonist ivuxolimab. This TCR was sampled from an adult with an advanced solid tumor such as melanoma, head and neck, liver or kidney cancer. In DNA, the CDR3 is TGTGCCAGCTCTATGACCGCAGGGGGCCAGCCCCAGCATTTT. Its protein product is CASSMTAGGQPQHF.